This TCR beta chain was observed in a study of shared clonotypes between healthy human individuals. Overall study results and limits: Memory subsets generally showed smaller estimated richness than naive subsets did.

In the case of this clone: Its specificity is not known.

The assay was immunoSEQ multiplex PCR, and TCRdb's table has in-frame clones only and misses some. Of hundreds of thousands of clones listed, 90% to 96% were seen once; the top ten hold about 0.054%. Trimming pared 2 bases from V and 4 bases from J, leaving 18 bases between. Germline CDR1 is SQVTM and CDR2 is ANQGSEA. This CDR3 contains 16 residues. This sequence joins TRBV29-1 and TRBJ2-1, with a possible D match to TRBD2 (5 bases). The specimen was naive CD4+ T cells sorted from blood. Subset reported: CD45RA+ positively selected. This TCR came from a woman in her 30s in good health. CDR3 residues: CSVEWWQSGIYNEQFF. The DNA for the CDR3 is TGCAGCGTTGAATGGTGGCAGTCGGGGATATACAATGAGCAGTTCTTC.